These T cell receptor beta chains were read from a single sample in a study of STAT5B mutations in CD4+ large granular lymphocyte leukemia. The repertoire was sequenced with immunoSEQ multiplex PCR; TCRdb's copy has only in-frame clones and lacks some. The data hold some 38,000 clones, with 85% observed a single time. The sequenced sample consisted of CD4+ T cells from blood buffy coats. The receptors shown here come from a human donor in good health. Each CDR3 is given with its conserved first and last residue. D genes are given only for firm matches. Size tells how often a clone was seen (once, few, many) or the class of an expanded clone, and some rows leave it out.

d_gene,j_gene,v_gene,abundance,CDR3nt,CDR3aa
.,TRBJ1-4,TRBV6-1,.,TGTGCCAGCAGTGCTACTGGGACCGAGAATGAAAAACTGTTTTTT,CASSATGTENEKLFF
TRBD2,TRBJ2-2,TRBV19,.,TGTGCCAGTAGTTTGGGAGCGGGGGGGCCATCCGGGGAGCTGTTTTTT,CASSLGAGGPSGELFF
TRBD1,TRBJ1-4,TRBV5-1,.,TGCGCCAGCAGCGACGGACAGGGGCGTGAAAAACTGTTTTTT,CASSDGQGREKLFF
.,TRBJ2-7,TRBV2,once,TGTGCCAGCAGGGGGATGAGCCCCGGGATCTCCTACGAGCAGTACTTC,CASRGMSPGISYEQYF
TRBD2,TRBJ2-1,TRBV6-5,.,TGTGCCAGCCTCACCGCGGGGGGAAATTACAATGAGCAGTTCTTC,CASLTAGGNYNEQFF
.,TRBJ2-2,TRBV7-3,.,TGTGCCAGCAGCCCACGGACCAGCTCGAACACCGGGGAGCTGTTTTTT,CASSPRTSSNTGELFF
.,TRBJ1-2,TRBV6-5,.,TGTGCCAGCACCCCAGGGATGCCTAGCGGCTACACCTTC,CASTPGMPSGYTF
TRBD1,TRBJ1-5,TRBV18,.,TGTGCCAGCTCAACCGACAGGGGCAATCAGCCCCAGCATTTT,CASSTDRGNQPQHF
TRBD2,TRBJ2-3,TRBV11-2,.,TGTGCCAGCAGCTTAGGGGCGGGGGTTCAGGACACGCAGTATTTT,CASSLGAGVQDTQYF
.,TRBJ1-2,TRBV5-4,once,TGTGCCAGCAGCGGAACAGAGAACTATGGCTACACCTTC,CASSGTENYGYTF
.,TRBJ2-3,TRBV28,.,TGTGCCAGCGGGCCCGAGTTGTTATTGGGCACAGATACGCAGTATTTT,CASGPELLLGTDTQYF
TRBD2,TRBJ2-1,TRBV4-2,once,TGTGCCAGCAGCGAAGGGTCAGCGGGAGGGATCAATGAGCAGTTCTTC,CASSEGSAGGINEQFF
.,TRBJ1-2,TRBV19,.,TGTGCCAGTAGGAGGCAGGGAGGTGGCTACACCTTC,CASRRQGGGYTF
.,TRBJ2-6,TRBV11-2,.,TGTGCCAGCAGCAGAGGCCCCAAGCAACAAAGTCGGGCCAACGTCCTGACTTTC,CASSRGPKQQSRANVLTF
TRBD1,TRBJ1-6,TRBV9,once,TGTGCCAGCAGCGCTCCGGGACAGGGTTCTTCACCCCTCCACTTT,CASSAPGQGSSPLHF
.,TRBJ2-3,TRBV7-3,.,TGTGCCAGCAGTTCTAGCGAGCTCGGTACGCAGTATTTT,CASSSSELGTQYF
TRBD2,TRBJ2-5,TRBV5-1,.,TGCGCCAGCAGACCCGGACTAGCGGGTCGAGAGACCCAGTACTTC,CASRPGLAGRETQYF
.,TRBJ2-1,TRBV7-2,.,TGTGCCAGCAGCTTATTTCGGCAGCGCAATGAGCAGTTCTTC,CASSLFRQRNEQFF
.,TRBJ2-4,TRBV7-9,.,TGTGCCAGCAGCTTCCGGGAGCTAACGAACATTCAGTACTTC,CASSFRELTNIQYF
TRBD1,TRBJ1-1,TRBV7-3,.,TGTGCCAGCAGCTTCACAGGGGTCACTGAAGCTTTCTTT,CASSFTGVTEAFF
.,TRBJ1-5,TRBV7-3,.,TGTGCCAGCAGCCCCTGGGCCGTGGACCAGCCCCAGCATTTT,CASSPWAVDQPQHF